One and the same sample provided the 9 T cell receptor beta chains below, sequenced in a study of blood T cell repertoires in COVID-19. Libraries were prepared by immunoSEQ multiplex PCR; TCRdb keeps only in-frame clonotypes and omits some of them. The sample includes a few hundred thousand clones, over 75% of them seen just once. Sequencing used peripheral blood. These receptors all come from a human donor in a cohort sampled during active COVID-19.

The CDR3 nucleotides read TGTGCCAGCAGCCAGGGGGGTAGGACCGGGGAGCTGTTTTTT. As protein: CASSQGGRTGELFF. The chain carries TRBV3-1 (or the pseudogene TRBV3-2) and TRBJ2-2; perhaps TRBD2 as D (6 bases). The ends were cut back, 3 bases at V and 5 bases at J, with 10 bases in the middle. The CDR3 sequence is 14 residues long. Germline V gene lookup returns CDR1 LGHDT and CDR2 YNNKEL (reference sequence).

The CDR3 DNA reads as TGTGCCATCAGTGAGTCCGACAGGGGAAACACTGAAGCTTTCTTT. Encoded protein: CAISESDRGNTEAFF. V gene TRBV10-3 combines with J gene TRBJ1-1, with 8 bases aligning to TRBD1. The CDR3 consists of 15 residues. The germline V gene has CDR1 ENHRY and CDR2 SYGVKD. V was pared by 0 bases and J by 2 bases, with 2 bases of the junction left unmatched.

The rearrangement uses TRBV3-1 (or the pseudogene TRBV3-2) and TRBJ2-3, with D perhaps matching TRBD1 (6 bases). V gave up 0 bases and J gave up 4 bases, with 8 bases separating them. The CDR3 extends over 14 amino acids. Germline loops: CDR1 LGHDT, CDR2 YNNKEL (reference sequence). This CDR3 reads CASSQEGGADTQYF. Here the CDR3 DNA reads TGTGCCAGCAGCCAAGAAGGGGGTGCAGATACGCAGTATTTT.

The V gene is TRBV9, the J gene TRBJ2-7, with 7 nucleotides matching TRBD2. Germline V CDR1 and CDR2: SGDLS, YYNGEE. V was pared by 4 bases and J by 6 bases, with 7 bases of the junction left unmatched. This CDR3 is built from 13 residues. The CDR3 bases are TGTGCCAGCAGCTACGGACTAGTTGGCGAGCAGTACTTC. It yields the protein CASSYGLVGEQYF.

The chain combines TRBV24-1 with TRBJ2-1; 7 bases are shared with TRBD1. The V gene's germline CDR1 is KGHDR and CDR2 SFDVKD. This CDR3 is built from 16 residues. J was trimmed by 7 bases and V by 3 bases; bases with no gene match: 11. The CDR3 coding sequence is TGTGCCACCAGTGATCCGACAGGGTCTGGAAGAAATGAGCAGTTCTTC. This encodes CATSDPTGSGRNEQFF.

This chain links TRBV30 with TRBJ1-4; D ambiguous. This CDR3 spans 15 amino acids. V lost 1 base, J lost 7 bases, and 16 bases lay in between. CDR1 is GTSNPN, CDR2 SVGIG, per germline (reference sequence). The CDR3 protein is CAWSAPTSSGEKLFF. CDR3 sequence (DNA): TGTGCCTGGAGTGCCCCCACGAGTAGCGGTGAAAAACTGTTTTTT.

The rearrangement uses TRBV7-9 and TRBJ1-1, with D unclear. V lost 3 bases, J lost 4 bases, and 12 bases lay in between. The CDR3 sequence is 14 residues long. Germline values: CDR1 SEHNR, CDR2 FQNEAQ (reference sequence). CDR3 loop: CASSLWGEGTEAFF. Here the CDR3 DNA reads TGTGCCAGCAGCTTGTGGGGAGAGGGCACTGAAGCTTTCTTT.

This clone turned up a few times. V gene TRBV4-2 combines with J gene TRBJ1-1; 7 bases line up with TRBD1. The CDR3 covers 15 residues. The ends lost 2 bases at V and 1 base at J; junction bases unmatched: 4. Germline assignment: CDR1 LGHNA and CDR2 YNFKEQ. DNA for the CDR3: TGTGCCAGCAGCCAAACGGGACAGTGGAACACTGAAGCTTTCTTT. Protein: CASSQTGQWNTEAFF.

The chain has TRBV2 and TRBJ2-2; perhaps TRBD2 as D (7 bases). Trimming removed 3 bases from V and 2 bases from J, with 13 bases in between. CDR3 length: 16 amino acids. In germline, CDR1 is SNHLY, CDR2 FYNNEI. As DNA, the CDR3 is TGTGCCAGCAGTGAGCTGGGGGGGCTCAACACCGGGGAGCTGTTTTTT. Its protein is CASSELGGLNTGELFF.